Sequencing of this TCR beta chain was carried out in a study of Graves' ophthalmopathy and Graves' hyperthyroidism. About the research overall: Where ophthalmopathy was absent within 18 months of follow-up, hyperthyroidism was stable.

The study recruited hyperthyroidism patients aged 18 to 65 who were newly diagnosed, under 2 months' duration. Exclusion applied to patients with other autoimmune diseases, uncontrolled infections, pregnancy or lactation. Findings of the study overall: Most thyroid-expanded clonotypes exceeding 0.001 frequency were also found in blood.

This clonotype was observed at least ten times. The antigen remains unidentified. The CDR3 consists of 13 residues. V lost 4 bases, J lost 7 bases, and 13 bases lay in between. CDR1 and CDR2 (germline): SGHTA, FQGTGA. For repertoire sequencing, the TCR beta CDR3 regions were amplified from RNA transcripts. A first-round RT-PCR used HTBI primers, followed by a second-round multiplex PCR. TCRdb analysed the multiplex PCR reads with MiXCR anew, one entry per CDR3 protein. The sample holds 560,000 or so distinct CDR3 sequences, roughly 39% seen once. The receptor was derived from an adult man with Graves' hyperthyroidism. V is TRBV7-3 and J is TRBJ1-1; no clear D. The sequenced material came from peripheral blood or thyroid tissue (not recorded which). CDR3 in DNA: TGTGCCAGCAGCTCTGCCGAAGACGGTGAAGCTTTCTTT. Translation: CASSSAEDGEAFF.